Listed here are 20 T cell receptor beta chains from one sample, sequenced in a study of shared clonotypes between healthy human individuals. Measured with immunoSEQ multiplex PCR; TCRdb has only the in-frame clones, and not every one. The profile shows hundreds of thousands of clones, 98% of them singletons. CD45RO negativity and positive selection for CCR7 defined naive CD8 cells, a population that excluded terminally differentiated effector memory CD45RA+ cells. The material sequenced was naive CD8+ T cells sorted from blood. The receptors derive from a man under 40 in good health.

Written as DNA, the CDR3 is TGTGCCAGCAGCGTGGCGGGGACAGGGCCCAATCAGCCCCAGCATTTT. It yields the protein CASSVAGTGPNQPQHF. V and J are TRBV5-6 and TRBJ1-5; TRBD1 agrees at 9 bases. The CDR3 length is 16 residues. J was trimmed by 3 bases and V by 4 bases; bases with no gene match: 8. The germline CDR1 and CDR2 sequences are SGHDT and YYEEEE.

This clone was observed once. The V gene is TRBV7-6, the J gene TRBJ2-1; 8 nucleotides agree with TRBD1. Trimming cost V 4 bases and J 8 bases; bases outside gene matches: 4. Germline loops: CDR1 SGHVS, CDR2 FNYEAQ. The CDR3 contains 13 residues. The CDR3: CASSWTGTDEQFF. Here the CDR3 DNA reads TGTGCCAGCAGCTGGACAGGGACGGATGAGCAGTTCTTC. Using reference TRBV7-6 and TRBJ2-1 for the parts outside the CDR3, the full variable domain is GAGVSQSPRYKVTKRGQDVALRCDPISGHVSLYWYRQALGQGPEFLTYFNYEAQQDKSGLPNDRFSAERPEGSISTLTIQRTEQRDSAMYRCASSWTGTDEQFFGPGTRLTVL.

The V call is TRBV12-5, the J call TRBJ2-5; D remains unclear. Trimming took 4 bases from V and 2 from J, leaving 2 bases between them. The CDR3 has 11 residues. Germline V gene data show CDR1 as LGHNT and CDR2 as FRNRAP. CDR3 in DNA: TGTGCTAGTGGTTATCAAGAGACCCAGTACTTC. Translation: CASGYQETQYF.

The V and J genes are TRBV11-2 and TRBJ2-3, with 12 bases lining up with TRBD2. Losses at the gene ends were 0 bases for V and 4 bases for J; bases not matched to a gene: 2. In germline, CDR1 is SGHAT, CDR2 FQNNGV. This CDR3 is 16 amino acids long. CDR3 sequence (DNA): TGTGCCAGCAGCTTAGATGGACTAGCGGGACCAGATACGCAGTATTTT. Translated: CASSLDGLAGPDTQYF.

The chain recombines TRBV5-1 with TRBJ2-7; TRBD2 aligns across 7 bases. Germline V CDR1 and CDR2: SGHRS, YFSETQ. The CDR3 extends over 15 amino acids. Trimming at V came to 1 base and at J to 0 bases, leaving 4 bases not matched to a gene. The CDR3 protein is CASSLTGLVSYEQYF. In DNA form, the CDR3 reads TGCGCCAGCAGCTTGACCGGACTAGTCTCCTACGAGCAGTACTTC.

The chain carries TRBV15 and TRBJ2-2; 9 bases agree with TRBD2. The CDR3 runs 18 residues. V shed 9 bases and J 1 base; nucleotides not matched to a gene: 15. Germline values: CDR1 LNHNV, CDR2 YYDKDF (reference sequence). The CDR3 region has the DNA TGTGCCACTAACACCGGGACTAGCAACAATGTGAACACCGGGGAGCTGTTTTTT. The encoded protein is CATNTGTSNNVNTGELFF.

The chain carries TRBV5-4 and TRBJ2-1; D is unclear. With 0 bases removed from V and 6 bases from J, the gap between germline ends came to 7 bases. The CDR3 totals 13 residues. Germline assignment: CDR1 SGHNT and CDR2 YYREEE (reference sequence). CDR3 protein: CASSLGRSNEQFF. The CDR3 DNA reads TGTGCCAGCAGCTTGGGACGGAGCAATGAGCAGTTCTTC. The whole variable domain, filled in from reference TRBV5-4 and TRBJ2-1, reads ETGVTQSPTHLIKTRGQQVTLRCSSQSGHNTVSWYQQALGQGPQFIFQYYREEENGRGNFPPRFSGLQFPNYSSELNVNALELDDSALYLCASSLGRSNEQFFGPGTRLTVL.

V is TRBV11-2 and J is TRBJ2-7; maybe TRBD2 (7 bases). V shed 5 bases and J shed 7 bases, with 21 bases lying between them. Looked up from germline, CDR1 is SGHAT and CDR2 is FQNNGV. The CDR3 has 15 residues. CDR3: CASSHQGGDPWEQYF. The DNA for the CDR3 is TGTGCCAGCAGCCACCAAGGGGGGGACCCCTGGGAGCAGTACTTC.

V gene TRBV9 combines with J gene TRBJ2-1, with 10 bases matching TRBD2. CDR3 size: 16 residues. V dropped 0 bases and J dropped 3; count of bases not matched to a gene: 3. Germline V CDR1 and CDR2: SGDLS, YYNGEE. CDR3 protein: CASSVGTSGNYNEQFF. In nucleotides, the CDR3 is TGTGCCAGCAGCGTAGGAACTAGCGGGAACTACAATGAGCAGTTCTTC.

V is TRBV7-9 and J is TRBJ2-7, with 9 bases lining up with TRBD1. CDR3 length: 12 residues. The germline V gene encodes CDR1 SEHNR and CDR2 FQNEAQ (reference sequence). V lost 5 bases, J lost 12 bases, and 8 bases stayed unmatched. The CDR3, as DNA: TGTGCCAGCAGCGACGGGGACAGGGCGGCGTACTTC. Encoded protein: CASSDGDRAAYF.

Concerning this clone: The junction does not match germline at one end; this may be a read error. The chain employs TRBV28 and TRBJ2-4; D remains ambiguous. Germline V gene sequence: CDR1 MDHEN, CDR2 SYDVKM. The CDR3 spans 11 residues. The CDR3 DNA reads TGCGCAGTCCTAGCCAAAAACATTCAGTACTTC. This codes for CAVLAKNIQYF.

As DNA, the CDR3 is TGTGCCAGCAGCTTAACCTTGACTAGTGAGGGTGAGCAGTTCTTC. Amino acids: CASSLTLTSEGEQFF. The genes are TRBV7-2 and TRBJ2-1, with D possibly TRBD2 on 6 matching bases. Trimming cost V 2 bases and J 9 bases, with 17 bases left between them. CDR3 length equals 15 residues. Germline CDR1 SGHTA, CDR2 FQGNSA. The entire variable domain, with the rest obtained from reference TRBV7-2 and TRBJ2-1, is as follows: GAGVSQSPSNKVTEKGKDVELRCDPISGHTALYWYRQSLGQGLEFLIYFQGNSAPDKSGLPSDRFSAERTGGSVSTLTIQRTQQEDSAVYLCASSLTLTSEGEQFFGPGTRLTVL.

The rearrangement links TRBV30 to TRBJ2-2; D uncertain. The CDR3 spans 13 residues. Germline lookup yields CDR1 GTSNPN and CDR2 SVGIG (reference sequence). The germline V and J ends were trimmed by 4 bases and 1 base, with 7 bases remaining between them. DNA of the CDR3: TGTGCCTGGAACTACGTGAACACCGGGGAGCTGTTTTTT. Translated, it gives CAWNYVNTGELFF. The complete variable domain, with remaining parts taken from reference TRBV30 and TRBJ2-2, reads SQTIHQWPATLVQPVGSPLSLECTVEGTSNPNLYWYRQAAGRGLQLLFYSVGIGQISSEVPQNLSASRPQDRQFILSSKKLLLSDSGFYLCAWNYVNTGELFFGEGSRLTVL.

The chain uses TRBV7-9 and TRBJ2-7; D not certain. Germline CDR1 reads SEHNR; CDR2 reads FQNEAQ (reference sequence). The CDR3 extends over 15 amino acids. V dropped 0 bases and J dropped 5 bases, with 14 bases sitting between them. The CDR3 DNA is TGTGCCAGCAGCTTAGCATCAACAGCCCGCGACGAGCAGTACTTC. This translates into CASSLASTARDEQYF.

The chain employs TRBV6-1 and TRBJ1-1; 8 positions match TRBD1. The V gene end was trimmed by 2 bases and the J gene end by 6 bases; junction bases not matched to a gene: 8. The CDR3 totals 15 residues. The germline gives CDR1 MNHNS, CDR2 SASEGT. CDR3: CASSELRGRLAEAFF. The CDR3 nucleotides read TGTGCCAGCAGTGAACTCAGGGGGCGCTTGGCTGAAGCTTTCTTT.

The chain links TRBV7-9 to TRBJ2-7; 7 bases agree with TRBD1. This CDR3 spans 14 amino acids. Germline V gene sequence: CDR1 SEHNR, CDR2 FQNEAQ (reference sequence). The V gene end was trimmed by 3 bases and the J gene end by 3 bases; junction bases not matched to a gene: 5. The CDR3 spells CASSLQDRLYEQYF. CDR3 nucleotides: TGTGCCAGCAGCTTGCAGGACAGGCTCTACGAGCAGTACTTC.

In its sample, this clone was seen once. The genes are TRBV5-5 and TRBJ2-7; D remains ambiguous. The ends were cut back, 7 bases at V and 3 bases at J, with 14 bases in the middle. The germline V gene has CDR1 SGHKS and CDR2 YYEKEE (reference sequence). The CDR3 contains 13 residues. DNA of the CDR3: TGTGCCAGCGCCCCTTTCGACTTCTACGAGCAGTACTTC. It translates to CASAPFDFYEQYF.

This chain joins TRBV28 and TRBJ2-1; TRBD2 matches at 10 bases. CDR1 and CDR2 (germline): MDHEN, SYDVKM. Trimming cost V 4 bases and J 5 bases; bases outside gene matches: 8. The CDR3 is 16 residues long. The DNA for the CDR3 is TGTGCCAGCAGTTCACCGGGACTAGCGCCGAACAATGAGCAGTTCTTC. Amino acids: CASSSPGLAPNNEQFF.

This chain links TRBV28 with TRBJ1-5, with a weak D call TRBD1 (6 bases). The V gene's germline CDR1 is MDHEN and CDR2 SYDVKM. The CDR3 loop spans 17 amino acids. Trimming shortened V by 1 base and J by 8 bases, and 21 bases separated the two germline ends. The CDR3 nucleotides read TGTGCCAGCAGTTTATTTTCCACAGGGTGGCGCCGGGAGCCCCAGCATTTT. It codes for CASSLFSTGWRREPQHF.

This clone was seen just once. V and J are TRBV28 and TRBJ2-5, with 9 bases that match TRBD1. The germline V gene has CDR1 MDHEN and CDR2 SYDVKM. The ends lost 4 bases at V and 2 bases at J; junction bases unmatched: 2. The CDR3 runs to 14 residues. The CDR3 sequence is CASSSGTGQETQYF. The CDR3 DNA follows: TGTGCCAGCAGTTCCGGGACAGGGCAAGAGACCCAGTACTTC.